This T cell receptor (beta chain) was observed in a study of response to subunit inactivated influenza vaccine. Points from the study as a whole: A suggestion made by the authors is that each seasonal influenza vaccination recruits few new T cells.

This clonotype was recorded many times. Its target is unknown. A single record per CDR3 protein comes from TCRdb applying MiXCR to the RT-PCR reads. Among about 160,000 distinct CDR3 sequences listed, under 13% were seen once. The CDR3 loop spans 13 amino acids. The V end lost 7 bases, the J end lost 6 bases, and 17 bases lay between the germline ends. The germline V gene has CDR1 SGHDT and CDR2 YYEEEE. The receptor comes from a middle-aged man who received an inactivated influenza vaccine. The V gene is TRBV5-6, the J gene TRBJ2-7, with a tentative D call TRBD1 (6 bases). Here the sequenced sample was non-naive T cells sorted from PBMCs, taken 40 to 50 days after vaccination. CDR3 sequence: CASSTGPVLEQYF. CDR3 DNA: TGTGCCAGCTCGACAGGACCTGTTCTCGAGCAGTACTTC.